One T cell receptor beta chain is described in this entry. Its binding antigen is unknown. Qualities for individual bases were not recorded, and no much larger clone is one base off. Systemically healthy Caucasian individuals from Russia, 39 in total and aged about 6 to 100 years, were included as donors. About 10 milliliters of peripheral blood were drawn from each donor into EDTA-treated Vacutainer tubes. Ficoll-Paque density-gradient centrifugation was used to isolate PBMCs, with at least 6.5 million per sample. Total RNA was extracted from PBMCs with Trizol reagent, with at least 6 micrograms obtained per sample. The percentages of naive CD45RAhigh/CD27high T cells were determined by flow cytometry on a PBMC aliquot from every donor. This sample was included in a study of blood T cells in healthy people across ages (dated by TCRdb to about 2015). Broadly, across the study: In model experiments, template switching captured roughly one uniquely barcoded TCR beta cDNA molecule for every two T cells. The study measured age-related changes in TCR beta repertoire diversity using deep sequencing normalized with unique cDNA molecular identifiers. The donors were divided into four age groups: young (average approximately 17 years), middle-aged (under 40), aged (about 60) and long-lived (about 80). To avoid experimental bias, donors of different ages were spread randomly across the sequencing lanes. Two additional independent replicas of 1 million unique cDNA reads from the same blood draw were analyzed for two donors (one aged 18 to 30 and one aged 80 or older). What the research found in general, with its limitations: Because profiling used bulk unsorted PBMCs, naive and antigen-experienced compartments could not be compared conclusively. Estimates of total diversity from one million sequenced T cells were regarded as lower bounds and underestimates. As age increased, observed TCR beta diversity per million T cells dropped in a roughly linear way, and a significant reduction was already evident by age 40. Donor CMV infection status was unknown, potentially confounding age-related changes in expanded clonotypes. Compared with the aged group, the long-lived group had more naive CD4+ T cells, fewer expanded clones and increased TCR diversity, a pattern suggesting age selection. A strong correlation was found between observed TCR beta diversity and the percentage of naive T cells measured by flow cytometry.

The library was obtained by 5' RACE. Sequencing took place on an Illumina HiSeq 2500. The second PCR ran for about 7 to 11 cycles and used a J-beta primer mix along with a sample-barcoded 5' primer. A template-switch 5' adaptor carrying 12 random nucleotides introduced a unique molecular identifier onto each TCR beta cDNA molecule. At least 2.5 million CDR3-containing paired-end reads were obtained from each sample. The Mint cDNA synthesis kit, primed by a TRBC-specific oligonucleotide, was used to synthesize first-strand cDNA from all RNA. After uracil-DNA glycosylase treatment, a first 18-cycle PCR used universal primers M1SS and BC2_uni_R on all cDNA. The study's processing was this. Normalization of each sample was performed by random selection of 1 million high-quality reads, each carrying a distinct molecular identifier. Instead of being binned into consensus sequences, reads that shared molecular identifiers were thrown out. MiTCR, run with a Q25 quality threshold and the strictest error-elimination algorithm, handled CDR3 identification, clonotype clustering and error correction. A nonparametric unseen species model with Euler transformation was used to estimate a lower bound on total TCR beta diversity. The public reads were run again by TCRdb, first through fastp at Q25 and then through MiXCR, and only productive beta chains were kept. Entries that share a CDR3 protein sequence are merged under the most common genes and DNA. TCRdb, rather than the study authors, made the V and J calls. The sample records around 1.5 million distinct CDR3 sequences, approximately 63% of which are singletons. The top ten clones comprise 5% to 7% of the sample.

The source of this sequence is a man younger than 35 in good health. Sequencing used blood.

CDR3 loop: CASSFDEIGAQHF. The DNA reads as follows: TGTGCCAGCAGTTTTGACGAAATAGGTGCCCAGCATTTT. The rearrangement joined TRBV12-3 or TRBV12-4 to TRBJ1-5, with no D gene named confidently. Its CDR3 holds 13 amino acids, cysteine through phenylalanine. Only the CDR3 region is kept as DNA, spanning 39 bases read in frame from base 1. V is pared back by 3 bases and J by 11 bases, with 14 bases lying between the germline termini.